A single sample is the source of the 15 T cell receptor beta chains below, sequenced in a study of blood T cell repertoires in COVID-19 (dated by TCRdb to about 2020). Library preparation employed the immunoSEQ multiplex PCR assay. TCRdb's version of the immuneACCESS table is confined to in-frame rearrangements and falls short of the full clone set. An unresolved V gene accounts for under half of the shortfall where checked; the remainder is of unknown origin. This sample comprises about 160,000 clones, roughly nine tenths of them detected only once. Of the sample, roughly 4.5% is held by the ten largest clones. Sequenced input: peripheral blood. The receptors here all came from a woman in her fifties or sixties with active or convalescent COVID-19.

The chain joins TRBV7-6 to TRBJ2-3; 8 positions match TRBD1. Germline-derived CDR1 and CDR2 are SGHVS and FNYEAQ. J lost 5 bases, V lost 1 base, and 5 bases had no gene match. CDR3 size: 15 residues. Here the CDR3 DNA reads TGTGCCAGCAGCTTAGGACAGGGGCGGGGAGATACGCAGTATTTT. Translated, it gives CASSLGQGRGDTQYF. The variable domain in full, completed from reference TRBV7-6 and TRBJ2-3, reads GAGVSQSPRYKVTKRGQDVALRCDPISGHVSLYWYRQALGQGPEFLTYFNYEAQQDKSGLPNDRFSAERPEGSISTLTIQRTEQRDSAMYRCASSLGQGRGDTQYFGPGTRLTVL.

The chain employs TRBV6-1 and TRBJ1-6; no reliable D call. Germline CDR1 MNHNS, CDR2 SASEGT. V was clipped by 3 bases and J by 3 bases, with 9 bases between them. The CDR3 is made up of 15 amino acids. Here the CDR3 DNA reads TGTGCCAGCAGTGATTTAGTTAGCTATAATTCACCCCTCCACTTT. Translation gives CASSDLVSYNSPLHF.

The chain couples TRBV7-9 to TRBJ1-5; 7 bases match TRBD1. The CDR3 totals 14 residues. The ends lost 2 bases at V and 5 bases at J; junction bases unmatched: 3. Germline V gene lookup returns CDR1 SEHNR and CDR2 FQNEAQ (reference sequence). The CDR3 nucleotides read TGTGCCAGCAGCTTAACAGGGGACGATCAGCCCCAGCATTTT. Translation: CASSLTGDDQPQHF. Variable domain in full (rest from reference TRBV7-9 and TRBJ1-5): DTGVSQNPRHKITKRGQNVTFRCDPISEHNRLYWYRQTLGQGPEFLTYFQNEAQLEKSRLLSDRFSAERPKGSFSTLEIQRTEQGDSAMYLCASSLTGDDQPQHFGDGTRLSIL.

The V gene is TRBV3-1 (or the pseudogene TRBV3-2), the J gene TRBJ1-5; possible D gene TRBD1, 5 bases. The germline V gene encodes CDR1 LGHDT and CDR2 YNNKEL (reference sequence). Trimming stripped 0 bases from V and 0 bases from J, with 21 bases between. The CDR3 length is 20 residues. CDR3 nucleotide sequence: TGTGCCAGCAGCCAAGATAAGGCTCCCCGGCAGGGATTTAGCAATCAGCCCCAGCATTTT. Its protein is CASSQDKAPRQGFSNQPQHF.

The J gene is TRBJ2-3, the V gene TRBV3-1 (or the pseudogene TRBV3-2); possible D gene TRBD2, 5 bases. V dropped 6 bases and J dropped 2 bases, with 15 bases sitting between them. Germline V gene lookup returns CDR1 LGHDT and CDR2 YNNKEL (reference sequence). The CDR3 has 15 amino acids. CDR3 sequence: CASRSSGGPTDTQYF. The CDR3 region has the DNA TGTGCCAGCAGATCCTCTGGCGGGCCCACAGATACGCAGTATTTT.

Only one count was recorded for this clone. The chain has TRBV5-4 and TRBJ2-7; 12 bases align to TRBD1. The CDR3 length is 15 residues. Losses at the gene ends were 0 bases for V and 5 bases for J; bases not matched to a gene: 3. CDR1 is SGHNT and CDR2 is YYREEE in the germline V gene (reference sequence). CDR3 sequence reads: CASSLVGQGADEQYF. The CDR3 DNA sequence: TGTGCCAGCAGCTTGGTGGGACAGGGGGCCGACGAGCAGTACTTC.

This chain joins TRBV2 and TRBJ2-7, with 9 positions matching TRBD1. Per germline, CDR1 SNHLY and CDR2 FYNNEI. CDR3 length: 15 residues. Trimming removed 6 bases from V and 2 bases from J; junction bases left unmatched: 8. This chain's CDR3 is CASRDRGLGTYEQYF. The CDR3 bases are TGTGCCAGCAGGGACAGGGGATTGGGGACCTACGAGCAGTACTTC.

The chain recombines TRBV2 with TRBJ1-5, with D hard to call. V dropped 0 bases and J dropped 6 bases, with 18 bases sitting between them. Germline V lookup: CDR1 SNHLY, CDR2 FYNNEI. This CDR3 has 17 amino acids. The CDR3 DNA reads TGTGCCAGCAGTGAAGCGTATGCAGGTACCGGGAGTCAGCCCCAGCATTTT. Its protein product is CASSEAYAGTGSQPQHF.

This chain connects TRBV7-3 to TRBJ1-2; D uncertain. V dropped 6 bases and J dropped 4 bases, with 12 bases sitting between them. CDR3 length: 13 amino acids. Germline V gene sequence: CDR1 SGHTA, CDR2 FQGTGA. In DNA, the CDR3 is TGTGCCAGCAGTACTCAGTCGGGCTATGGCTACACCTTC. Its translation is CASSTQSGYGYTF.

The chain joins TRBV4-3 to TRBJ2-1; D gene unclear. This CDR3 comprises 15 residues. The germline V gene has CDR1 LGHNA and CDR2 YSLEER. The germline V and J ends were trimmed by 0 bases and 8 bases, with 14 bases remaining between them. The CDR3 nucleotides read TGCGCCAGCAGCCAAGATCTCCCGCGCGGCGATGAGCAGTTCTTC. It translates to CASSQDLPRGDEQFF.

This clone was detected a few times. This CDR3 reads CASSLAGDQETQYF. The DNA of the CDR3 is TGTGCCAGCAGCTTAGCAGGGGACCAAGAGACCCAGTACTTC. The chain combines TRBV7-9 with TRBJ2-5; tentative D call: TRBD1 (5 bases). V was trimmed by 0 bases and J by 0 bases, leaving 5 bases between them. The CDR3 spans 14 residues. Germline V gene lookup returns CDR1 SEHNR and CDR2 FQNEAQ (reference sequence). The variable domain in full, with the rest retrieved from reference TRBV7-9 and TRBJ2-5, is DTGVSQNPRHKITKRGQNVTFRCDPISEHNRLYWYRQTLGQGPEFLTYFQNEAQLEKSRLLSDRFSAERPKGSFSTLEIQRTEQGDSAMYLCASSLAGDQETQYFGPGTRLLVL.

The chain couples TRBV19 to TRBJ2-7; D possibly corresponds to TRBD1 (6 bases). This CDR3 contains 15 residues. The germline gives CDR1 LNHDA, CDR2 SQIVND (reference sequence). V lost 6 bases, J lost 0 bases, and 15 bases lay in between. DNA of the CDR3: TGTGCCAGTAGCTTCTTTACAGGGAGCTCCTACGAGCAGTACTTC. This gives the protein CASSFFTGSSYEQYF.

V is TRBV5-5 and J is TRBJ1-3; D might be TRBD1 (6 bases). The CDR3 extends over 15 amino acids. Trimming removed 6 bases at V and 1 base at J, with 14 bases between. CDR1 SGHKS and CDR2 YYEKEE come from the germline V gene (reference sequence). CDR3 amino acids: CASTRRQASGNTIYF. Written as DNA, the CDR3 is TGTGCCAGCACCAGAAGACAGGCTTCTGGAAACACCATATATTTT.

This clone was observed once. The chain combines TRBV4-1 with TRBJ2-3; tentative D call: TRBD2 (6 bases). In germline, CDR1 is MGHRA, CDR2 YSYEKL. The CDR3 totals 15 residues. Trimming took 2 bases from V and 6 from J, leaving 15 bases between them. The CDR3 DNA reads as TGCGCCAGCAGCCAATCCGGGACTCTGTTTGATACGCAGTATTTT. It specifies CASSQSGTLFDTQYF.

This chain joins TRBV9 and TRBJ2-7, with TRBD2 as a possible D gene (7 bases). The CDR3 consists of 15 residues. V gave up 0 bases and J gave up 3 bases, with 13 bases separating them. The germline V gene encodes CDR1 SGDLS and CDR2 YYNGEE. CDR3: CASSVAAGAYYEQYF. CDR3 coding DNA: TGTGCCAGCAGCGTAGCCGCGGGGGCTTACTACGAGCAGTACTTC.